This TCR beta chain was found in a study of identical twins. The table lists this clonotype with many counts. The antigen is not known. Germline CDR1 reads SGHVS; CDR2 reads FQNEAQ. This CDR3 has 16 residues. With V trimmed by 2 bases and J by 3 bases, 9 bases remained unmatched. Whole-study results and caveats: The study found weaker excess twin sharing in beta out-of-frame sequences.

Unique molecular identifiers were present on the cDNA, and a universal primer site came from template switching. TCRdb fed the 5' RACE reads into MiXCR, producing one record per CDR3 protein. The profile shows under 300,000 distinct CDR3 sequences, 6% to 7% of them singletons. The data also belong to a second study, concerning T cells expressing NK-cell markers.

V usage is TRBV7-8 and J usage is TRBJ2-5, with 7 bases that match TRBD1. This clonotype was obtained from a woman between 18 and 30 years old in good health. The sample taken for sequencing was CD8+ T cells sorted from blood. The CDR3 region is CASSLLGDRVEETQYF. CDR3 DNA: TGTGCCAGCAGCTTACTCGGTGACAGGGTAGAAGAGACCCAGTACTTC.